This T cell receptor beta chain stems from a study of blood T cells in healthy people across ages. Study-level points and caveats: Higher diversity, along with more naive CD4+ cells, distinguished long-lived donors from aged donors. Samples with more naive T cells showed higher observed beta diversity.

Using a J-beta primer mix together with a sample-barcoded 5' primer, a second PCR was run for roughly 7 to 11 cycles. TCRdb analysed the 5' RACE reads with MiXCR anew, one entry per CDR3 protein. Of around 600,000 distinct CDR3 sequences in the sample, 40% to 55% were seen once. The amount of total RNA extracted per sample was at least 5 micrograms. Concerning this clonotype: Its antigen is undetermined.

This clonotype was obtained from a man older than 75 in good health. Sequenced sample: blood.

The DNA of the CDR3 is TGCGCCAGCAGCCAAGGAATCAACGGCAACTATGGCTACACCTTC. It is translated as CASSQGINGNYGYTF. This chain uses TRBV4-1 with TRBJ1-2, with unresolved D. The CDR3 covers 15 residues. Trimming shortened V by 1 base and J by 2 bases, and 11 bases separated the two germline ends. Per the germline V gene, CDR1 is MGHRA and CDR2 is YSYEKL.